These 5 T cell receptor beta chains share one sample of origin, sequenced in a study of spatial heterogeneity in lung cancer. TCRdb passed the 5' RACE reads through MiXCR, listing each CDR3 protein once. The table shows approximately 100,000 distinct CDR3 sequences, with 15% to 20% occurring only once. Documented time point: blood at routine non-recurrence follow-up after resection. Sequencing was performed on PBMCs, taken at follow-up. The receptors stem from a male donor with early-stage non-small cell lung cancer.

About this clonotype itself: With a much larger clone just one base away, this may be a read error. This chain uses TRBV5-1 with TRBJ1-1; 12 bases match TRBD1. This CDR3 region has 18 residues. CDR1 and CDR2 from the germline V gene are SGHRS and YFSETQ. For the CDR3, the DNA is TGCGCCAGCAGCTTGAGGCCTCCGGGACAGGGGGCGAACACTGGAGCTTTCTTT. Amino acids: CASSLRPPGQGANTGAFF.

This chain links TRBV29-1 with TRBJ2-1, with a possible D match to TRBD2 (6 bases). V was shortened by 6 bases and J by 8 bases, with 23 bases between the two germline ends. The germline gives CDR1 SQVTM, CDR2 ANQGSEA. The CDR3 loop spans 15 amino acids. CDR3 nucleotides: TGCAGCGTACACGATCCGGCACTAGCAATCGATGAGCAGTTCTTC. Translating gives CSVHDPALAIDEQFF.

The rearrangement uses TRBV5-4 and TRBJ2-1; D is unclear. The CDR3 is made up of 13 amino acids. CDR1 SGHNT and CDR2 YYREEE come from the germline V gene (reference sequence). The ends were cut back, 2 bases at V and 4 bases at J, with 7 bases in the middle. The CDR3 reads CASSFTEYNEQFF. CDR3 nucleotide sequence: TGTGCCAGCAGCTTTACAGAGTACAATGAGCAGTTCTTC.

The genes are TRBV7-8 and TRBJ2-7, with a weak D call TRBD2 (5 bases). CDR1 is SGHVS and CDR2 is FQNEAQ in the germline V gene. V lost 2 bases and J lost 2, with 16 bases in between. This CDR3 has 16 amino acids. The CDR3 region has the DNA TGTGCCAGCAGCTTATTAGAGCCAGGAGGAACCTACGAGCAGTACTTC. Its translation: CASSLLEPGGTYEQYF.

This chain uses TRBV3-1 with TRBJ2-6, with 7 positions matching TRBD2. The CDR3 has 16 amino acids. The V gene end was trimmed by 4 bases and the J gene end by 0 bases; junction bases not matched to a gene: 3. The germline CDR1 and CDR2 sequences are LGHDT and YNNKEL (reference sequence). The CDR3, as DNA: TGTGCCAGCAGCCCGGGACTAACCTCTGGGGCCAACGTCCTGACTTTC. This sequence encodes CASSPGLTSGANVLTF.